These T cell receptor beta chains were read from a single sample in a study of blood T cell repertoires in COVID-19. TCRdb keeps only in-frame clones here, not all; method: immunoSEQ multiplex PCR. The table has 430,000 or so clones, roughly 90% seen once; the top ten hold roughly 0.76%. Sequencing input: peripheral blood. The receptor source for this set is a man younger than 35 with COVID-19, enrolled during active disease. Both conserved end residues are part of each CDR3. D genes are given only for firm matches. Not all rows give a size; the values are once, few, many and, for expanded clones, a class.

j_call: TRBJ2-1; d_call: -; clone_size: -; v_call: TRBV9; cdr3_length: 15; cdr3_aa: CASSVSGIFKNEQFF; cdr3_nt: TGTGCCAGCAGCGTATCAGGGATATTTAAAAATGAGCAGTTCTTC
j_call: TRBJ2-7; d_call: -; clone_size: -; v_call: TRBV7-9; cdr3_length: 14; cdr3_aa: CASSLGAGNYEQYF; cdr3_nt: TGTGCCAGCAGCTTAGGGGCAGGGAACTACGAGCAGTACTTC
j_call: TRBJ2-7; d_call: TRBD2; clone_size: -; v_call: TRBV5-6; cdr3_length: 16; cdr3_aa: CASSSLAGVISYEQYF; cdr3_nt: TGTGCCAGCAGCTCGTTAGCGGGAGTCATATCCTACGAGCAGTACTTC
j_call: TRBJ2-7; d_call: TRBD2; clone_size: -; v_call: TRBV7-2; cdr3_length: 16; cdr3_aa: CASSPPRLAGTYEQYF; cdr3_nt: TGTGCCAGCAGCCCCCCGCGACTAGCGGGAACCTACGAGCAGTACTTC
j_call: TRBJ2-7; d_call: -; clone_size: -; v_call: TRBV12-2; cdr3_length: 14; cdr3_aa: CASRLGPSECLEYF; cdr3_nt: TGTGCAAGTCGCTTAGGTCCCTCGGAGTGCCTGGAGTACTTC
j_call: TRBJ2-1; d_call: TRBD1; clone_size: few; v_call: TRBV28; cdr3_length: 15; cdr3_aa: CASSPWDRDYNEQFF; cdr3_nt: TGTGCCAGCAGTCCCTGGGACAGGGACTACAATGAGCAGTTCTTC
j_call: TRBJ2-1; d_call: -; clone_size: -; v_call: TRBV10-3; cdr3_length: 14; cdr3_aa: CAISESSFLREQFF; cdr3_nt: TGTGCCATCAGTGAGTCATCTTTCCTCAGGGAGCAGTTCTTC
j_call: TRBJ2-5; d_call: -; clone_size: -; v_call: TRBV18; cdr3_length: 12; cdr3_aa: CASSPGGETQYF; cdr3_nt: TGTGCCAGCTCACCCGGCGGAGAGACCCAGTACTTC
j_call: TRBJ2-2; d_call: -; clone_size: -; v_call: TRBV27; cdr3_length: 14; cdr3_aa: CASSPTGYTGELFF; cdr3_nt: TGTGCCAGCAGCCCTACAGGATACACCGGGGAGCTGTTTTTT
j_call: TRBJ2-5; d_call: -; clone_size: -; v_call: TRBV19; cdr3_length: 17; cdr3_aa: CASMAHGLAGIQETQYF; cdr3_nt: TGTGCCAGTATGGCTCACGGTTTGGCAGGAATACAAGAGACCCAGTACTTC
j_call: TRBJ2-7; d_call: -; clone_size: -; v_call: TRBV6-2/TRBV6-3; cdr3_length: 16; cdr3_aa: CASSLGWEASPYEQYF; cdr3_nt: TGTGCCAGCAGTTTAGGGTGGGAGGCGTCGCCCTACGAGCAGTACTTC
j_call: TRBJ2-7; d_call: TRBD2; clone_size: -; v_call: TRBV18; cdr3_length: 16; cdr3_aa: CASSPSIGGGLREQYF; cdr3_nt: TGTGCCAGCTCACCCTCTATTGGCGGGGGGCTTAGAGAGCAGTACTTC
j_call: TRBJ1-2; d_call: TRBD1; clone_size: -; v_call: TRBV14; cdr3_length: 13; cdr3_aa: CASSRQGSYGYTF; cdr3_nt: TGTGCCAGCAGCCGACAGGGTAGCTATGGCTACACCTTC
j_call: TRBJ1-5; d_call: -; clone_size: -; v_call: TRBV11-1; cdr3_length: 13; cdr3_aa: CASSRNRDQPQHF; cdr3_nt: TGTGCCAGCAGCCGGAACAGGGATCAGCCCCAGCATTTT
j_call: TRBJ1-6; d_call: -; clone_size: -; v_call: TRBV5-1; cdr3_length: 13; cdr3_aa: CASSGSPEAPLHF; cdr3_nt: TGCGCCAGCAGCGGGTCGCCCGAGGCACCCCTCCACTTT